These T cell receptor beta chains were read from a single sample in a study of blood T cell repertoires in COVID-19. The data were produced by immunoSEQ multiplex PCR, yet TCRdb's version contains in-frame clones alone and is incomplete. The sample lists about 300,000 clones, about 91% seen once, with 6.9% in the top ten. Specimen: peripheral blood. The receptors shown here come from a woman in her twenties or thirties who had recovered from COVID-19. Each CDR3 is given with its conserved first and last residue. The D gene is left open where the match is weak. Clone size is stated in some rows and not others, as once, few, many or a class when expanded.

J: TRBJ2-1
size: NA
D: TRBD1
V: TRBV15
CDR3: CATSSTGGVEQFF
DNA: TGTGCCACCAGCAGTACAGGGGGCGTTGAGCAGTTCTTC

J: TRBJ2-7
size: NA
D: TRBD2
V: TRBV7-8
CDR3: CASSRIAGGNYEQYF
DNA: TGTGCCAGCAGCCGAATTGCGGGGGGCAATTACGAGCAGTACTTC

J: TRBJ2-7
size: NA
D: NA
V: TRBV5-6
CDR3: CASRVSGLGYEQYF
DNA: TGTGCCAGCAGAGTAAGCGGACTGGGCTACGAGCAGTACTTC

J: TRBJ1-2
size: NA
D: NA
V: TRBV20-1
CDR3: CSASRSNYGYTF
DNA: TGCAGTGCTAGTAGGAGTAACTATGGCTACACCTTC

J: TRBJ2-3
size: NA
D: NA
V: TRBV27
CDR3: CASSLSPGSSTDTQYF
DNA: TGTGCCAGCAGTTTATCACCAGGTAGTAGCACAGATACGCAGTATTTT

J: TRBJ2-1
size: once
D: TRBD2
V: TRBV3-1/TRBV3-2
CDR3: CASSQLILAGGNNEQFF
DNA: TGTGCCAGCAGCCAGCTTATCCTAGCGGGGGGTAACAATGAGCAGTTCTTC

J: TRBJ2-5
size: once
D: TRBD2
V: TRBV10-3
CDR3: CAISEGLAGALQETQYF
DNA: TGTGCCATCAGTGAAGGGCTAGCGGGCGCGCTGCAAGAGACCCAGTACTTC

J: TRBJ2-3
size: NA
D: TRBD2
V: TRBV30
CDR3: CAWSGRASGGTDTQYF
DNA: TGTGCCTGGAGTGGGAGGGCTAGCGGGGGCACAGATACGCAGTATTTT

J: TRBJ1-2
size: NA
D: NA
V: TRBV5-4
CDR3: CASSEGDGYTF
DNA: TGTGCCAGCAGCGAGGGTGATGGCTACACCTTC

J: TRBJ1-1
size: NA
D: NA
V: TRBV2
CDR3: CASSDEGVTEAFF
DNA: TGTGCCAGCAGTGATGAGGGAGTCACTGAAGCTTTCTTT

J: TRBJ2-5
size: NA
D: NA
V: TRBV3-1/TRBV3-2
CDR3: CASSQSTSTGTQYF
DNA: TGTGCCAGCAGCCAGTCAACTAGTACGGGGACCCAGTACTTC

J: TRBJ2-5
size: NA
D: NA
V: TRBV6-5
CDR3: CASSQLVRETQYF
DNA: TGTGCCAGCAGCCAACTAGTTCGAGAGACCCAGTACTTC

J: TRBJ2-7
size: NA
D: TRBD2
V: TRBV11-1
CDR3: CASSPAAGTIPYEQYF
DNA: TGTGCCAGCAGCCCCGCCGCCGGGACTATCCCCTACGAGCAGTACTTC

J: TRBJ2-1
size: NA
D: TRBD1
V: TRBV7-9
CDR3: CASSGWTGDNEQFF
DNA: TGTGCCAGCAGCGGCTGGACAGGGGACAATGAGCAGTTCTTC

J: TRBJ1-4
size: once
D: TRBD1
V: TRBV7-9
CDR3: CASSLRQGDEKLFF
DNA: TGTGCCAGCAGCTTACGACAGGGTGATGAAAAACTGTTTTTT

J: TRBJ1-4
size: once
D: NA
V: TRBV5-1
CDR3: CASSLDRTNEKLFF
DNA: TGCGCCAGCAGCTTGGACAGAACTAATGAAAAACTGTTTTTT

J: TRBJ1-2
size: NA
D: NA
V: TRBV6-5
CDR3: CASSYHGGDGYTF
DNA: TGTGCCAGCAGTTACCATGGAGGGGATGGCTACACCTTC

J: TRBJ1-5
size: few
D: NA
V: TRBV30
CDR3: CAWRSGFGSNQPQHF
DNA: TGTGCCTGGAGGTCGGGATTTGGGAGCAATCAGCCCCAGCATTTT

J: TRBJ2-1
size: NA
D: NA
V: TRBV5-1
CDR3: CASSLGQYEQFF
DNA: TGCGCCAGCAGCTTGGGGCAGTATGAGCAGTTCTTC

J: TRBJ2-3
size: NA
D: NA
V: TRBV2
CDR3: CASRDPGGNGVYITDTQYF
DNA: TGTGCCAGCAGAGACCCTGGGGGGAACGGGGTTTACATCACAGATACGCAGTATTTT

J: TRBJ2-3
size: once
D: TRBD2
V: TRBV7-2
CDR3: CASSLTSGGASDTQYF
DNA: TGTGCCAGCAGCTTAACTAGCGGGGGGGCCTCAGATACGCAGTATTTT

J: TRBJ2-7
size: NA
D: TRBD1
V: TRBV11-3
CDR3: CASSSRTGVEQYF
DNA: TGTGCCAGCAGCTCCCGTACAGGGGTCGAGCAGTACTTC

J: TRBJ1-1
size: NA
D: TRBD1
V: TRBV19
CDR3: CASSLGQGGAEAFF
DNA: TGTGCCAGTAGTCTTGGACAGGGTGGTGCTGAAGCTTTCTTT

J: TRBJ1-2
size: NA
D: NA
V: TRBV9
CDR3: CASSVVAGSGYTF
DNA: TGTGCCAGCAGCGTAGTGGCAGGGTCTGGCTACACCTTC

J: TRBJ1-4
size: NA
D: NA
V: TRBV11-2
CDR3: CASSLGAGENEKLFF
DNA: TGTGCCAGCAGCTTAGGGGCAGGGGAGAATGAAAAACTGTTTTTT

J: TRBJ1-1
size: NA
D: TRBD1
V: TRBV29-1
CDR3: CSVILAWTGKPEAFF
DNA: TGCAGCGTTATATTAGCCTGGACAGGGAAGCCTGAAGCTTTCTTT

J: TRBJ1-1
size: NA
D: NA
V: TRBV12-3/TRBV12-4
CDR3: CASSAVLEAFF
DNA: TGTGCCAGCAGTGCAGTTCTTGAAGCTTTCTTT

J: TRBJ1-2
size: NA
D: NA
V: TRBV28
CDR3: CASSLRTGYGYTF
DNA: TGTGCCAGCAGTTTGAGAACAGGGTATGGCTACACCTTC

J: TRBJ1-1
size: NA
D: NA
V: TRBV19
CDR3: CASRSISGSSEAFF
DNA: TGTGCCAGTAGGAGTATATCAGGGTCATCTGAAGCTTTCTTT

J: TRBJ1-5
size: NA
D: TRBD1
V: TRBV12-5
CDR3: CASGFGQVIFQPQHF
DNA: TGTGCTAGTGGTTTCGGACAGGTTATTTTTCAGCCCCAGCATTTT

J: TRBJ1-4
size: NA
D: NA
V: TRBV21-1
CDR3: CASSKNETGGDEKLFF
DNA: TGTGCCAGCAGCAAAAACGAGACAGGTGGGGATGAAAAACTGTTTTTT

J: TRBJ1-5
size: many
D: NA
V: TRBV4-1
CDR3: CASSQAPDRSYSNQPQHF
DNA: TGCGCCAGCAGCCAAGCCCCTGACAGATCTTATAGCAATCAGCCCCAGCATTTT

J: TRBJ1-6
size: few
D: TRBD1
V: TRBV6-6
CDR3: CASSPGGDSPLHF
DNA: TGTGCCAGCAGCCCAGGGGGTGATTCACCCCTCCACTTT

J: TRBJ2-3
size: NA
D: TRBD2
V: TRBV28
CDR3: CASSSGGPRTDTQYF
DNA: TGTGCCAGCAGTTCGGGGGGGCCGCGCACAGATACGCAGTATTTT

J: TRBJ2-5
size: NA
D: NA
V: TRBV3-1/TRBV3-2
CDR3: CASNQFGETQYF
DNA: TGTGCCAGCAACCAATTCGGGGAGACCCAGTACTTC

J: TRBJ2-7
size: NA
D: TRBD1
V: TRBV3-1/TRBV3-2
CDR3: CASSHRDREYEQYF
DNA: TGTGCCAGCAGCCACCGGGACAGGGAGTACGAGCAGTACTTC

J: TRBJ2-1
size: NA
D: NA
V: TRBV7-2
CDR3: CASTTGGGPVREQFF
DNA: TGTGCCAGCACCACTGGGGGGGGCCCCGTGCGTGAGCAGTTCTTC

J: TRBJ2-7
size: NA
D: TRBD2
V: TRBV7-2
CDR3: CASSHRTSGGPSFVYEQYF
DNA: TGTGCCAGCAGCCATAGGACTAGCGGGGGGCCCTCGTTTGTCTACGAGCAGTACTTC

J: TRBJ1-4
size: NA
D: NA
V: TRBV7-2
CDR3: CASSLLGQTNEKLFF
DNA: TGTGCCAGCAGCTTGCTTGGGCAGACCAATGAAAAACTGTTTTTT

J: TRBJ2-6
size: NA
D: NA
V: TRBV2
CDR3: CASSEDQGGVVANVLTF
DNA: TGTGCCAGCAGTGAAGACCAGGGTGGGGTAGTGGCCAACGTCCTGACTTTC

J: TRBJ1-2
size: NA
D: TRBD1
V: TRBV20-1
CDR3: CRLTGDYGYTF
DNA: TGCAGACTGACAGGGGACTATGGCTACACCTTC

J: TRBJ2-5
size: NA
D: NA
V: TRBV5-5
CDR3: CASSLGPTGGETQYF
DNA: TGTGCCAGCAGCTTGGGACCTACAGGAGGGGAGACCCAGTACTTC

J: TRBJ1-4
size: NA
D: TRBD1
V: TRBV5-1
CDR3: CASSLGDRGPGEKLFF
DNA: TGCGCCAGCAGCTTGGGGGACAGGGGGCCAGGTGAAAAACTGTTTTTT

J: TRBJ1-1
size: NA
D: NA
V: TRBV2
CDR3: CARTLPPNTEAFF
DNA: TGTGCCAGGACTTTACCGCCGAACACTGAAGCTTTCTTT

J: TRBJ2-1
size: NA
D: TRBD2
V: TRBV19
CDR3: CASSSLAGGTYNEQFF
DNA: TGTGCCAGTAGTTCGTTAGCGGGGGGGACCTACAATGAGCAGTTCTTC

J: TRBJ1-1
size: once
D: NA
V: TRBV19
CDR3: CASSRGDRTEAFF
DNA: TGTGCCAGTAGTAGGGGGGACCGAACAGAAGCTTTCTTT

J: TRBJ1-1
size: NA
D: NA
V: TRBV5-1
CDR3: CASRPQGSGTEAFF
DNA: TGCGCCAGCAGACCTCAGGGGAGCGGCACTGAAGCTTTCTTT

J: TRBJ1-1
size: once
D: NA
V: TRBV30
CDR3: CAWNLRWTEAFF
DNA: TGTGCCTGGAACCTCCGGTGGACTGAAGCTTTCTTT

J: TRBJ1-5
size: NA
D: NA
V: TRBV28
CDR3: CASRYQGSNQPQHF
DNA: TGTGCCAGCAGATACCAGGGAAGCAATCAGCCCCAGCATTTT

J: TRBJ2-6
size: once
D: TRBD1
V: TRBV9
CDR3: CASSGRGLVDVSSGANVLTF
DNA: TGTGCCAGCAGCGGCAGGGGGCTAGTAGATGTGAGCTCTGGGGCCAACGTCCTGACTTTC

J: TRBJ2-3
size: NA
D: NA
V: TRBV7-8
CDR3: CASSLGYRSTDTQYF
DNA: TGTGCCAGCAGCTTAGGATACAGGAGCACAGATACGCAGTATTTT

J: TRBJ2-3
size: NA
D: TRBD2
V: TRBV29-1
CDR3: CSVEFGLAGTDTQYF
DNA: TGCAGCGTTGAATTCGGACTAGCGGGAACAGATACGCAGTATTTT

J: TRBJ2-4
size: NA
D: NA
V: TRBV29-1
CDR3: CSVEAGRAKNIQYF
DNA: TGCAGCGTTGAAGCAGGGCGAGCCAAAAACATTCAGTACTTC

J: TRBJ2-5
size: NA
D: NA
V: TRBV4-1
CDR3: CASSQDRQGFQETQYF
DNA: TGCGCCAGCAGCCAAGATCGGCAGGGGTTCCAAGAGACCCAGTACTTC

J: TRBJ2-1
size: NA
D: TRBD1
V: TRBV30
CDR3: CAWGQKYAGTDNEQFF
DNA: TGTGCCTGGGGACAGAAGTATGCCGGGACAGACAATGAGCAGTTCTTC

J: TRBJ2-5
size: NA
D: NA
V: TRBV7-2
CDR3: CASSFGGAGTQYF
DNA: TGTGCCAGCAGCTTTGGGGGCGCGGGGACCCAGTACTTC

J: TRBJ1-2
size: NA
D: NA
V: TRBV2
CDR3: CASIQGPANYGYTF
DNA: TGTGCCAGCATACAGGGACCCGCTAACTATGGCTACACCTTC

J: TRBJ2-2
size: NA
D: NA
V: TRBV5-4
CDR3: CASSHEFRTGELFF
DNA: TGTGCCAGCAGTCATGAATTCAGAACCGGGGAGCTGTTTTTT

J: TRBJ1-4
size: once
D: TRBD1
V: TRBV5-1
CDR3: CASSLQGTNEKLFF
DNA: TGCGCCAGCAGCTTACAGGGGACTAATGAAAAACTGTTTTTT

J: TRBJ1-5
size: NA
D: NA
V: TRBV18
CDR3: CASSPQQAQNQPQHF
DNA: TGTGCCAGCTCACCACAACAGGCCCAAAATCAGCCCCAGCATTTT